This TCR beta chain was observed in a study of shared clonotypes between healthy human individuals. Study context: For every donor, three CD4 naive, three CD4 memory, two CD8 naive and one CD8 memory plates were used.

In the original workflow: From ImmunoSEQ came sequences covering only the junction and carrying no quality scores, so filtering differed. Repertoires were generated with immunoSEQ multiplex PCR, while TCRdb's copy carries only in-frame clones and drops some. D and trimming were read from the DNA, whereas the V and J calls and clone size are those reported in that table. The table has millions of clones, approximately 94% seen once; the top ten hold 1% to 1.3%. Naive CD8 cells were CD45RO-negative, positively selected for CCR7, excluding terminally differentiated effector memory CD45RA+ cells. As to this clone: Antigen: not known.

Study outcomes and limitations: What limited the represented genetic and exposure-history diversity was the small number of donors. Generation of non-shared clonotypes was less probable than generation of clonotypes shared by all four donors.

The sequence was obtained from a man aged 18 to 30 in good health. Sequenced input: naive CD8+ T cells sorted from blood.

CDR3: CASSPLLPPGDYEQYF. DNA of the CDR3: TGCGCCAGCAGCCCCCTGCTCCCACCGGGAGACTACGAGCAGTACTTC. This rearrangement joins TRBV4-1 to TRBJ2-7; weak D call: TRBD2 (6 bases). The CDR3 covers 16 residues. With 4 bases removed from V and 3 bases from J, the gap between germline ends came to 19 bases. Per the germline V gene, CDR1 is MGHRA and CDR2 is YSYEKL.